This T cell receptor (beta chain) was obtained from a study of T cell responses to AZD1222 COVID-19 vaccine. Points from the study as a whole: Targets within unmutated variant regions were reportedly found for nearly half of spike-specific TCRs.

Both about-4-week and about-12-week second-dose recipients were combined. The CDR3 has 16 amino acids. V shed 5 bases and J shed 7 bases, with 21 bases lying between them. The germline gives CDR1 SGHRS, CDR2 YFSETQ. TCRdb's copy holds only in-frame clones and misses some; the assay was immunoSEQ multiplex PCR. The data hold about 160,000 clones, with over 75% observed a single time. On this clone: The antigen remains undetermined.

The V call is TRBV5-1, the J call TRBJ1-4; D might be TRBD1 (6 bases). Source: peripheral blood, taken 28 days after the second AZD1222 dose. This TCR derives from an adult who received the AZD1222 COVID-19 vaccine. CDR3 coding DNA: TGCGCCAGCAGAACATCGGGGCAGGGGAAGGGTGAAAAACTGTTTTTT. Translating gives CASRTSGQGKGEKLFF. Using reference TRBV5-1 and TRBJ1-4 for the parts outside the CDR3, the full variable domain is KAGVTQTPRYLIKTRGQQVTLSCSPISGHRSVSWYQQTPGQGLQFLFEYFSETQRNKGNFPGRFSGRQFSNSRSEMNVSTLELGDSALYLCASRTSGQGKGEKLFFGSGTQLSVL.